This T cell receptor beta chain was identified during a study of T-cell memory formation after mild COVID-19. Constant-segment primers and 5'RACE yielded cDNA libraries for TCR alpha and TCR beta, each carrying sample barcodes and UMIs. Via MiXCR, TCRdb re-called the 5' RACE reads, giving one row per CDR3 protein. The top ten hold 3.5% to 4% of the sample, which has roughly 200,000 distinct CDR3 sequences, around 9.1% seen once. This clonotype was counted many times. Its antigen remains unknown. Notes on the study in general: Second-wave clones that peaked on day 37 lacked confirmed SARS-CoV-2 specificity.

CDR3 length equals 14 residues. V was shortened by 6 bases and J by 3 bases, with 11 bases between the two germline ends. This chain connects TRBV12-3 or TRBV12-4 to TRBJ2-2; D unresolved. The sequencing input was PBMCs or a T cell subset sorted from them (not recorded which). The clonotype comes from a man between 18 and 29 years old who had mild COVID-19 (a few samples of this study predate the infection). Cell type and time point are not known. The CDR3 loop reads CASRSYRDTGELFF. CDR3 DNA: TGTGCCAGCAGGTCCTACCGGGACACCGGGGAGCTGTTTTTT.